A selection of T cell receptor beta chains follows, all from one sample in a study of cytomegalovirus exposure and HLA in healthy donors. Clones were sequenced by immunoSEQ multiplex PCR, and TCRdb holds only the in-frame ones, with some missing. The sample yields around 250,000 clones, around 90% seen once. The sample was PBMCs. The origin of the receptors is a young woman in good health and CMV-seronegative. The CDR3 runs from the conserved cysteine through the conserved F or W. Each record gives: V gene, D gene, J gene, clone size, CDR3 DNA, CDR3 protein. The D gene is left open where the match is weak. Clone size is shown for a subset of rows, as once, few, many or a class of expanded clone.

v_gene: TRBV19; d_gene: .; j_gene: TRBJ1-1; abundance: .; CDR3nt: TGTGCCAGTAGTATGTCTCCGGCGGGGAACACTGAAGCTTTCTTT; CDR3aa: CASSMSPAGNTEAFF
v_gene: TRBV7-2; d_gene: .; j_gene: TRBJ2-2; abundance: .; CDR3nt: TGTGCCAGCAGCTTAGCGCGGCAGGGGTACACCGGGGAGCTGTTTTTT; CDR3aa: CASSLARQGYTGELFF
v_gene: TRBV27; d_gene: .; j_gene: TRBJ1-2; abundance: .; CDR3nt: TGTGCCAGCAGTTTGACCGGGGCTAACTATGGCTACACCTTC; CDR3aa: CASSLTGANYGYTF
v_gene: TRBV6-6; d_gene: .; j_gene: TRBJ1-1; abundance: .; CDR3nt: TGTGCCAGCAGTTACACGGGTTTGAACACTGAAGCTTTCTTT; CDR3aa: CASSYTGLNTEAFF
v_gene: TRBV27; d_gene: TRBD1; j_gene: TRBJ2-3; abundance: .; CDR3nt: TGTGCCAGCAGTTTAGGGACAGGAGTGAGCACAGATACGCAGTATTTT; CDR3aa: CASSLGTGVSTDTQYF
v_gene: TRBV7-9; d_gene: TRBD1; j_gene: TRBJ1-3; abundance: .; CDR3nt: TGTGCCAGCAGCGTCCGGGACAGGTCCGGCTCTGGAAACACCATATATTTT; CDR3aa: CASSVRDRSGSGNTIYF
v_gene: TRBV19; d_gene: .; j_gene: TRBJ1-5; abundance: once; CDR3nt: TGTGCCAGTAGCCCGGGACAAACTCAGCCCCAGCATTTT; CDR3aa: CASSPGQTQPQHF
v_gene: TRBV6-1; d_gene: .; j_gene: TRBJ1-3; abundance: .; CDR3nt: TGTGCCAGCAGTGAAGCCTTTCGGTCTGGAAACACCATATATTTT; CDR3aa: CASSEAFRSGNTIYF
v_gene: TRBV19; d_gene: .; j_gene: TRBJ1-4; abundance: few; CDR3nt: TGTGCCAGTAGTATCTCCAGGGCAACTAATGAAAAACTGTTTTTT; CDR3aa: CASSISRATNEKLFF
v_gene: TRBV27; d_gene: TRBD2; j_gene: TRBJ2-7; abundance: .; CDR3nt: TGTGCCAGCAGTTTATTAGCGGGGTTGAACGAGCAGTACTTC; CDR3aa: CASSLLAGLNEQYF
v_gene: TRBV5-1; d_gene: .; j_gene: TRBJ2-1; abundance: .; CDR3nt: TGCGCCAGCAGCTTGACCGACAGATACAATGAGCAGTTCTTC; CDR3aa: CASSLTDRYNEQFF
v_gene: TRBV27; d_gene: .; j_gene: TRBJ1-5; abundance: .; CDR3nt: TGTGCCAGCAGGTCAAGCAATCAGCCCCAGCATTTT; CDR3aa: CASRSSNQPQHF
v_gene: TRBV9; d_gene: TRBD2; j_gene: TRBJ2-4; abundance: .; CDR3nt: TGTGCCAGCAGCATAGCGGGGGGGCCTGAAAACATTCAGTACTTC; CDR3aa: CASSIAGGPENIQYF
v_gene: TRBV18; d_gene: .; j_gene: TRBJ1-1; abundance: .; CDR3nt: TGTGCCAGCTCACCACCGGCCCGCACTGAAGCTTTCTTT; CDR3aa: CASSPPARTEAFF
v_gene: TRBV5-1; d_gene: .; j_gene: TRBJ2-3; abundance: .; CDR3nt: TGCGCCAGCAGCGGGGACACCGGCACAGATACGCAGTATTTT; CDR3aa: CASSGDTGTDTQYF
v_gene: TRBV29-1; d_gene: TRBD1; j_gene: TRBJ1-2; abundance: .; CDR3nt: TGCAGCGTGGGCGCCGGGACAGGGGGCCGATATGGCTACACCTTC; CDR3aa: CSVGAGTGGRYGYTF
v_gene: TRBV5-4; d_gene: TRBD2; j_gene: TRBJ2-1; abundance: .; CDR3nt: TGTGCCAGCAGCCCGGGACTAGCGGGTCTCGATGAGCAGTTCTTC; CDR3aa: CASSPGLAGLDEQFF